This T cell receptor beta chain was captured by sequencing in a study of identical twins. Points from the study as a whole: Cross-sectional statistics underpinned the conclusions; the same donors were not followed.

This clonotype has a handful of counts. The antigen is unknown. In TCRdb, the 5' RACE reads were re-called with MiXCR into one record per CDR3 protein. The data hold around 530,000 distinct CDR3 sequences, with about 16% observed a single time. Germline lookup yields CDR1 DFQATT and CDR2 SNEGSKA (reference sequence). The V end lost 6 bases, the J end lost 3 bases, and 12 bases lay between the germline ends. The CDR3 is made up of 13 amino acids. Separately, the same data were catalogued under a study of yellow fever vaccine responses in identical twins. That paper notes: Twins' vaccine T cell responses were reported to seem partly convergent and partly personalized.

The chain combines TRBV20-1 with TRBJ2-4; either TRBD1 or TRBD2 may fit D (5 bases each). The sample consisted of CD4+ T cells sorted from blood. The source of this sequence is a woman between 18 and 30 years old in good health. CDR3 in amino acids: CSAPSGGKNIQYF. The CDR3 DNA reads as TGCAGTGCGCCCTCTGGGGGCAAAAACATTCAGTACTTC.